The 12 T cell receptor beta chains in this list originate from one sample, sequenced in a study of Ad26.COV2.S vaccination and SARS-CoV-2 variants. Specified treatment: roughly 18 received Ad26.COV2.S at low or high dose, single or two shots; 5 received placebo; per-sample allocation not given. It was on day 63 after the first vaccine or placebo injection that samples were taken. Sequenced by immunoSEQ multiplex PCR; TCRdb stores in-frame clones only, minus some. The sample has approximately 250,000 clones, roughly 85% seen once. Sequences were derived from peripheral blood, sampled in a trial of Ad26.COV2.S vaccine versus placebo. The receptor source for this set is a person between 18 and 65 years old who received the Ad26.COV2.S COVID-19 vaccine or a placebo.

The chain couples TRBV27 to TRBJ2-3; 7 bases align to TRBD1. This CDR3 is built from 15 residues. Germline V gives CDR1 MNHEY, CDR2 SMNVEV (reference sequence). The V gene end was trimmed by 7 bases and the J gene end by 0 bases; junction bases not matched to a gene: 7. CDR3 amino acids: CASIRTTGSTDTQYF. CDR3 DNA sequence: TGTGCCAGCATCCGGACGACAGGGAGCACAGATACGCAGTATTTT.

Ten or more counts support this clone. An end of the junction does not agree with germline; a read error may underlie this. This chain connects TRBV6-4 to TRBJ2-3, with a possible D match to TRBD2 (6 bases). This CDR3 has 15 residues. Per the germline V gene, CDR1 is MRHNA and CDR2 is SNTAGT. The CDR3 loop reads CASSDSGGGTDTQYF. CDR3 bases: TGTGCCAGCAGTGACTCGGGGGGAGGCACGGATACGCAGTATTTT.

The chain combines TRBV4-2 with TRBJ2-3, with 8 bases lining up with TRBD2. After removal of 0 bases from V and 5 bases from J, the junction contained 7 bases not matched to a gene. In germline, CDR1 is LGHNA, CDR2 YNFKEQ. The CDR3 is 16 amino acids. CDR3 protein: CASSQDKRGSRDTQYF. The CDR3 nucleotides read TGTGCCAGCAGCCAAGACAAGCGGGGGTCGAGAGATACGCAGTATTTT.

This clone was picked up a small number of times. The CDR3 loop reads CAWKQGNQPQHF. In nucleotides, the CDR3 is TGTGCCTGGAAGCAGGGGAATCAGCCCCAGCATTTT. This chain links TRBV30 with TRBJ1-5, with D possibly TRBD1 on 6 matching bases. The CDR3 consists of 12 residues. Trimming cost V 4 bases and J 4 bases, with 8 bases left between them. Germline V CDR1 and CDR2: GTSNPN, SVGIG (reference sequence).

The rearrangement links TRBV5-1 to TRBJ2-2, with D possibly matching TRBD1 (6 bases). CDR3 size: 17 residues. The V end was cut by 4 bases, the J end by 3 bases, with 19 bases between. Per the germline V gene, CDR1 is SGHRS and CDR2 is YFSETQ. The CDR3 DNA reads as TGCGCCAGCAGCCGACAGGTCACCCTCCGAGACACCGGGGAGCTGTTTTTT. Encoded protein: CASSRQVTLRDTGELFF.

This clone is a singleton in its sample. CDR3: CASSSRGGGPGVFF. For the CDR3, the DNA is TGTGCCAGCAGCTCGCGTGGGGGGGGACCCGGAGTATTCTTC. The rearrangement links TRBV7-2 to TRBJ2-1, with 7 bases identical to TRBD2. CDR3 length: 14 residues. V shed 4 bases, J shed 16 bases, and the junction held 16 bases outside the gene matches. Germline CDR1 and CDR2: SGHTA and FQGNSA. Based on the CDR3 plus reference TRBV7-2 and TRBJ2-1, the full variable domain is GAGVSQSPSNKVTEKGKDVELRCDPISGHTALYWYRQSLGQGLEFLIYFQGNSAPDKSGLPSDRFSAERTGGSVSTLTIQRTQQEDSAVYLCASSSRGGGPGVFFGPGTRLTVL.

This sequence joins TRBV19 and TRBJ1-1; the D is unclear. The CDR3 is 15 residues long. The V gene lost 1 base and the J gene lost 0 bases, with 9 bases spanning the gap. Germline V CDR1 and CDR2: LNHDA, SQIVND (reference sequence). CDR3 residues: CASSIVGRMNTEAFF. The CDR3 coding sequence is TGTGCCAGTAGTATAGTAGGCAGAATGAACACTGAAGCTTTCTTT.

Of note for this clone: Other DNA sequences within the sample encode an identical CDR3. The rearrangement links TRBV6-5 to TRBJ1-1, with 9 bases identical to TRBD1. J was trimmed by 5 bases and V by 7 bases; bases with no gene match: 5. The CDR3 contains 13 residues. Germline V gene data show CDR1 as MNHEY and CDR2 as SVGAGI. CDR3 region: CASTPTGGTEAFF. For the CDR3, the DNA is TGTGCCAGCACCCCGACAGGGGGGACTGAAGCTTTCTTT.

V usage is TRBV2 and J usage is TRBJ2-2; D is ambiguous. V gave up 7 bases and J gave up 1 base, with 10 bases separating them. The CDR3 covers 14 residues. Per germline, CDR1 SNHLY and CDR2 FYNNEI. CDR3 DNA: TGTGCCAGCAAAGAGTTAAAGAACACCGGGGAGCTGTTTTTT. Amino acid sequence: CASKELKNTGELFF.

The gene calls are TRBV6-5 and TRBJ2-1; the D call may be TRBD1 or TRBD2 (5 bases each). In germline, CDR1 is MNHEY, CDR2 SVGAGI. V was trimmed by 4 bases and J by 10 bases, leaving 14 bases between them. The CDR3 has 13 amino acids. The CDR3: CASSSPGTPEQFF. The CDR3 nucleotides are TGTGCCAGCAGTTCCCCTGGGACCCCGGAGCAGTTCTTC.

The chain carries TRBV11-2 and TRBJ2-1; D is unclear. Germline CDR1 SGHAT, CDR2 FQNNGV. This CDR3 spans 17 amino acids. Deletions cut 0 bases from V and 3 bases from J, with 15 bases between. CDR3 coding DNA: TGTGCCAGCAGCTTAGATAGGTGGCAGGACCACTACAATGAGCAGTTCTTC. Protein product: CASSLDRWQDHYNEQFF.

This clone was recorded once. V usage is TRBV30 and J usage is TRBJ1-5, with no clear D. The germline V gene encodes CDR1 GTSNPN and CDR2 SVGIG (reference sequence). The CDR3 spans 13 residues. With 0 bases removed from V and 5 bases from J, the gap between germline ends came to 8 bases. CDR3 bases: TGTGCCTGGAGTGTGGGTCCGGATCAGCCCCAGCATTTT. Amino acid sequence: CAWSVGPDQPQHF.